This paragraph reports one T cell receptor beta chain. Its antigen is unidentified. The data are from a study of cytomegalovirus exposure and HLA in healthy donors. At the level of the study: About 85 million unique TCR sequences came from HLA-typed donors in an early release. General study findings and limits: Prior analysis indicated that the majority of TCR beta V segments exhibited productivity approximately 87% or approximately 30% of the time. It was only CMV serostatus that was available as immune exposure information.

It was with 60 Vbeta and 13 Jbeta primers that the PCR ran. Original processing notes: A later analysis counted about 80 million unique TCR beta chains, some 11 million shared. Using immunoSEQ multiplex PCR, the repertoire was profiled, and TCRdb retains in-frame clones only, with some absent. V, J and clone size reflect that table, while D and trimming were determined from the DNA. The sample carries over 150,000 clones, roughly 76% recorded once. The V end lost 5 bases, the J end lost 0 bases, and 13 bases lay between the germline ends. Germline CDR1 is SEHNR and CDR2 is FQNEAQ (reference sequence). This CDR3 has 16 residues.

The receptor was isolated from a male donor in good health and CMV-seronegative. Sequencing used PBMCs. The chain combines TRBV7-9 with TRBJ1-4; tentatively, D is TRBD1 (6 bases). CDR3 bases: TGTGCCAGCAGCCCACAGGGAGGGGCAACTAATGAAAAACTGTTTTTT. It is translated as CASSPQGGATNEKLFF.